The 27 T cell receptor beta chains reported below all come from one sample, sequenced in a study of spatial heterogeneity in lung cancer. TCRdb itself ran the 5' RACE reads through MiXCR, one entry per CDR3 protein. In the table there are more than 85,000 distinct CDR3 sequences, approximately 8.6% of which are singletons. The time point was: sample taken at primary tumor resection. Frozen PBMC, nontumor lung or tumor provided whole RNA, which was sequenced unsorted. Sequences were derived from PBMCs, sampled at surgery. The receptors were gathered from a male donor with early-stage non-small cell lung cancer.

The V call is TRBV15, the J call TRBJ2-1; 8 bases map to TRBD1. Germline CDR1 LNHNV, CDR2 YYDKDF (reference sequence). The CDR3 has 16 residues. V shed 2 bases, J shed 7 bases, and the junction held 10 bases outside the gene matches. This CDR3 reads CATSRPGTGPGNEQFF. The CDR3 nucleotides are TGTGCCACCAGCAGACCCGGGACAGGCCCCGGGAATGAGCAGTTCTTC. Using reference TRBV15 and TRBJ2-1 for the parts outside the CDR3, the full variable domain is DAMVIQNPRYQVTQFGKPVTLSCSQTLNHNVMYWYQQKSSQAPKLLFHYYDKDFNNEADTPDNFQSRRPNTSFCFLDIRSPGLGDTAMYLCATSRPGTGPGNEQFFGPGTRLTVL.

V is TRBV20-1 and J is TRBJ1-4; D call uncertain. Germline V gene sequence: CDR1 DFQATT, CDR2 SNEGSKA (reference sequence). V was pared by 0 bases and J by 0 bases, with 8 bases between. The CDR3 is made up of 15 amino acids. The CDR3 nucleotides are TGCAGTGCTAGAGATCTGGGGACAACTAATGAAAAACTGTTTTTT. Translation: CSARDLGTTNEKLFF.

The chain recombines TRBV12-3 or TRBV12-4 with TRBJ1-1, with 8 bases aligning to TRBD1. The CDR3 spans 14 residues. V gave up 5 bases and J gave up 1 base; unmatched junction bases: 3. The CDR3 is CASSIDRGNTEAFF. The DNA of the CDR3 is TGTGCCAGCAGTATCGACAGGGGGAACACTGAAGCTTTCTTT.

The rearrangement joins TRBV5-1 to TRBJ2-7, with 8 nucleotides matching TRBD1. After removal of 4 bases from V and 1 base from J, the junction contained 7 bases not matched to a gene. The CDR3 extends over 15 amino acids. Germline-derived CDR1 and CDR2 are SGHRS and YFSETQ. The CDR3 spells CASSPGQEPSYEQYF. For the CDR3, the DNA is TGCGCCAGCAGCCCGGGACAGGAGCCTTCCTACGAGCAGTACTTC.

This clonotype was observed a handful of times. The chain employs TRBV5-1 and TRBJ2-3; 9 bases fit TRBD2. V lost 2 bases and J lost 4; bases outside the gene matches: 5. Per the germline V gene, CDR1 is SGHRS and CDR2 is YFSETQ. The CDR3 consists of 15 residues. CDR3 sequence (DNA): TGCGCCAGCAGCTTCAATCAGCGGGAGGCAGATACGCAGTATTTT. This codes for CASSFNQREADTQYF.

Ten or more counts support this clonotype. The rearrangement uses TRBV5-5 and TRBJ2-3; D uncertain. Germline CDR1 SGHKS, CDR2 YYEKEE (reference sequence). Trimming left V 4 bases short and J 14 bases short, with 23 bases between. This CDR3 spans 14 amino acids. The CDR3 coding sequence is TGTGCCAGCAGCCCGGGCTCAAGAATGAAAATGTGGTATTTT. Translating gives CASSPGSRMKMWYF.

This chain joins TRBV19 and TRBJ2-5, with D possibly being TRBD2 (5 bases). Trimming stripped 1 base from V and 3 bases from J, with 9 bases between. The CDR3 sequence is 14 residues long. CDR1 is LNHDA, CDR2 SQIVND, per germline (reference sequence). CDR3 in amino acids: CASSIGSGEETQYF. The CDR3 DNA reads TGTGCCAGTAGTATAGGGTCCGGGGAAGAGACCCAGTACTTC.

This clonotype was recorded many times. The chain joins TRBV5-1 to TRBJ1-1, with D maybe TRBD1 (5 bases). CDR3 length: 12 amino acids. Germline V lookup: CDR1 SGHRS, CDR2 YFSETQ. V was shortened by 0 bases and J by 8 bases, with 8 bases between the two germline ends. In nucleotides, the CDR3 is TGCGCCAGCAGCTTGGCGGGGGAGGAAGCTTTCTTT. Amino acid sequence: CASSLAGEEAFF.

This clonotype was detected a few times. The chain links TRBV9 to TRBJ2-2; 11 positions match TRBD2. In germline, CDR1 is SGDLS, CDR2 YYNGEE. This CDR3 spans 20 amino acids. The trim removed 0 bases at V and 0 bases at J, leaving 10 bases unmatched. The CDR3 DNA sequence: TGTGCCAGCAGCGTAGTCCCCGGTAGCGGGAGGGCCTCGAACACCGGGGAGCTGTTTTTT. This encodes CASSVVPGSGRASNTGELFF.

The chain joins TRBV30 to TRBJ2-5; D is perhaps TRBD2 (6 bases). Germline assignment: CDR1 GTSNPN and CDR2 SVGIG (reference sequence). V lost 0 bases, J lost 5 bases, and 16 bases lay in between. The length of the CDR3 is 15 residues. The DNA for the CDR3 is TGTGCCTGGAGTGTACGTACTGGCGGGAAGGAGACCCAGTACTTC. This encodes CAWSVRTGGKETQYF.

The chain is built from TRBV29-1 and TRBJ1-1; 7 bases match TRBD1. Germline V CDR1 and CDR2: SQVTM, ANQGSEA. The CDR3 covers 14 residues. V shed 4 bases and J 4 bases; nucleotides not matched to a gene: 9. This chain's CDR3 is CSVARTGESTEAFF. The CDR3 DNA reads as TGCAGCGTTGCTAGGACAGGAGAATCCACTGAAGCTTTCTTT.

The V and J genes are TRBV18 and TRBJ2-7; D remains unclear. The CDR3 covers 13 residues. The germline V and J ends were trimmed by 4 bases and 6 bases, with 13 bases remaining between them. Germline V gene lookup returns CDR1 KGHSH and CDR2 LQKENI. CDR3 in amino acids: CASSQNRASEQYF. The CDR3 DNA reads TGTGCCAGCTCACAGAATCGGGCCTCCGAGCAGTACTTC.

This clonotype has a count of ten or more. CDR3 amino acids: CASSQGGQYNEQFF. The CDR3 DNA sequence: TGTGCCAGCAGCCAAGGCGGCCAGTACAATGAGCAGTTCTTC. The chain links TRBV4-2 to TRBJ2-1; D gene unclear. V was cut by 1 base and J by 4 bases, with 8 bases left in between. CDR1 LGHNA and CDR2 YNFKEQ come from the germline V gene. This CDR3 contains 14 residues.

Only a few counts were recorded for this clonotype. The J gene is TRBJ2-7, the V gene TRBV3-1, with D possibly being TRBD2 (5 bases). V was cut by 1 base and J by 2 bases, with 15 bases left in between. The CDR3 loop spans 16 amino acids. Germline CDR1 reads LGHDT; CDR2 reads YNNKEL (reference sequence). CDR3 amino acids: CASSQGPGMTTYEQYF. As DNA, the CDR3 is TGTGCCAGCAGCCAAGGGCCCGGGATGACTACCTACGAGCAGTACTTC.

Many counts were recorded for this clonotype. This sequence joins TRBV29-1 and TRBJ2-2; TRBD2 agrees at 8 bases. J gave up 4 bases and V 1 base, and 20 bases lay outside the gene matches. The CDR3 length is 20 residues. In germline, CDR1 is SQVTM, CDR2 ANQGSEA. The CDR3 DNA follows: TGCAGCGTTGAAGGTTGGCAGGGGATACCGGGACTAGAATCCACCGGGGAGCTGTTTTTT. It specifies CSVEGWQGIPGLESTGELFF.

This clonotype was picked up many times. V gene TRBV6-1 combines with J gene TRBJ2-7; unclear D gene. CDR3 length equals 15 residues. CDR1 is MNHNS and CDR2 is SASEGT in the germline V gene. Trimming pared 7 bases from V and 0 bases from J, leaving 16 bases between. CDR3 sequence: CASKTQGTFSYEQYF. In DNA form, the CDR3 reads TGTGCCAGCAAAACCCAAGGCACTTTCTCCTACGAGCAGTACTTC.

This clonotype came up many times. The rearrangement uses TRBV7-9 and TRBJ2-2; the D is unclear. This CDR3 is built from 16 residues. V lost 1 base to trimming and J lost 3 bases, with 12 bases between them. The germline gives CDR1 SEHNR, CDR2 FQNEAQ (reference sequence). CDR3 region: CASSLDRAGHTGELFF. The CDR3 DNA sequence: TGTGCCAGCAGCTTAGACCGTGCCGGCCACACCGGGGAGCTGTTTTTT.

This clonotype was picked up many times. The V and J genes are TRBV7-9 and TRBJ2-1; D unclear. CDR1 is SEHNR, CDR2 FQNEAQ, per germline (reference sequence). Trimming took 4 bases from V and 0 from J, leaving 10 bases between them. This CDR3 region has 15 residues. CDR3 nucleotide sequence: TGTGCCAGCAGCTCGACGACAAACTCCTACAATGAGCAGTTCTTC. It is translated as CASSSTTNSYNEQFF. Filled out from reference TRBV7-9 and TRBJ2-1, the complete variable domain reads DTGVSQNPRHKITKRGQNVTFRCDPISEHNRLYWYRQTLGQGPEFLTYFQNEAQLEKSRLLSDRFSAERPKGSFSTLEIQRTEQGDSAMYLCASSSTTNSYNEQFFGPGTRLTVL.

This clonotype was picked up a small number of times. This chain uses TRBV4-3 with TRBJ2-3; the match to TRBD2 covers 9 bases. The CDR3 is made up of 16 amino acids. CDR1 is LGHNA and CDR2 is YSLEER in the germline V gene. With 0 bases clipped from V and 2 bases from J, the junction kept 3 bases outside the gene matches. CDR3 loop: CASSQESGGYTDTQYF. Written as DNA, the CDR3 is TGCGCCAGCAGCCAAGAAAGCGGGGGGTACACAGATACGCAGTATTTT.

In nucleotides, the CDR3 is TGCGCCAGCAGCTGGGAGCAGGGAAGCGGAAACACCATATATTTT. Its translation is CASSWEQGSGNTIYF. The V and J genes are TRBV5-1 and TRBJ1-3; tentatively, D is TRBD1 (5 bases). CDR1 and CDR2 (germline): SGHRS, YFSETQ. The CDR3 is 15 amino acids. Trimming took 3 bases from V and 4 from J, leaving 14 bases between them.

The rearrangement links TRBV6-5 to TRBJ1-1; D is unresolved. Trimming cost V 8 bases and J 6 bases, with 13 bases left between them. This CDR3 has 12 residues. From germline, CDR1 is MNHEY and CDR2 SVGAGI. The CDR3 loop is CASWEVSAEAFF. CDR3 DNA: TGTGCCAGCTGGGAAGTGAGCGCTGAAGCTTTCTTT.

The V and J genes are TRBV20-1 and TRBJ2-1; TRBD2 matches at 9 bases. The V gene's germline CDR1 is DFQATT and CDR2 SNEGSKA (reference sequence). With 0 bases clipped from V and 2 bases from J, the junction kept 2 bases outside the gene matches. The CDR3 loop spans 15 amino acids. In DNA form, the CDR3 reads TGCAGTGCTAGAGATCTAGCGGGACCCTACAATGAGCAGTTCTTC. As protein: CSARDLAGPYNEQFF.

In this sample, this clonotype turned up many times. The rearrangement links TRBV7-9 to TRBJ2-3; D is perhaps TRBD2 (6 bases). From germline, CDR1 is SEHNR and CDR2 FQNEAQ (reference sequence). The CDR3 length is 15 residues. The V and J ends lost 4 bases and 1 base respectively, with 12 bases between them. CDR3 amino acids: CASSSSGGRTDTQYF. DNA for the CDR3: TGTGCCAGCAGCTCATCCGGGGGACGCACAGATACGCAGTATTTT.

This clonotype appeared many times. The chain couples TRBV29-1 to TRBJ2-7; 7 nucleotides align to TRBD1. The trim removed 7 bases at V and 0 bases at J, leaving 9 bases unmatched. CDR1 and CDR2 (germline): SQVTM, ANQGSEA. This CDR3 has 14 amino acids. The CDR3 sequence: CSAWDSTYSYEQYF. CDR3 nucleotide sequence: TGCAGCGCCTGGGACAGCACCTACTCCTACGAGCAGTACTTC.

This sequence joins TRBV5-1 and TRBJ2-1; TRBD1 aligns across 7 bases. CDR1 is SGHRS and CDR2 is YFSETQ in the germline V gene. This CDR3 comprises 14 residues. The J segment lost 3 bases and the V segment lost 4 bases, leaving 4 bases of the junction unmatched. As DNA, the CDR3 is TGCGCCAGCAGCGAGGGACAGTTCTACAATGAGCAGTTCTTC. Its translation: CASSEGQFYNEQFF.

The sample holds many counts of this clonotype. The chain uses TRBV12-3 or TRBV12-4 and TRBJ2-2; the match to TRBD2 covers 7 bases. Trimming took 5 bases from V and 4 from J; bases not matched to a gene: 7. The CDR3 is made up of 15 amino acids. CDR3 residues: CASSIGLVATGELFF. In DNA, the CDR3 is TGTGCCAGCAGTATAGGACTAGTTGCCACCGGGGAGCTGTTTTTT.

This clonotype has a count of ten or more. This rearrangement joins TRBV10-3 to TRBJ2-1; D ambiguous. The CDR3 covers 14 residues. V was pared by 3 bases and J by 2 bases, with 8 bases between. CDR1 ENHRY and CDR2 SYGVKD come from the germline V gene. The CDR3 sequence: CAISESLTYNEQFF. In nucleotides, the CDR3 is TGTGCCATCAGTGAAAGCCTTACCTACAATGAGCAGTTCTTC.